This T cell receptor beta chain was sequenced during a study of regulatory T cells in long-lasting Graves disease. HTBI primers from iRepertoire and Arm-PCR of CDR3 regions yielded the TCR beta libraries. TCRdb reprocessed the multiplex PCR reads with MiXCR, giving one entry per CDR3 protein. The sample includes fewer than 550,000 distinct CDR3 sequences, about 16% of them seen just once. Time point indicated: newly diagnosed GD, antithyroid drugs for less than 3 months. PBMCs were the source of the RNA used for TCR sequencing. Germline V gives CDR1 SGHTA, CDR2 FQGTGA. The CDR3 is made up of 14 amino acids. Turning to this clonotype: The junction does not match germline at one end; this may be a read error.

These data also featured in a second study, about T cells in Graves' hyperthyroidism and ophthalmopathy. As that report states: The study used the HTBI primer set for a first-round RT-PCR of the TCR CDR3.

The material was peripheral blood mononuclear cells (PBMCs), obtained at new diagnosis, from a patient treated with antithyroid drugs. This TCR came from a woman in her late teens or twenties with Graves disease. The V call is TRBV7-3, the J call TRBJ2-2; D is undetermined. The CDR3 spells CASSLRGNIGELFF. The CDR3, as DNA: TGTGCCAGCAGCTTAAGGGGTAACATCGGGGAGCTGTTTTTT.